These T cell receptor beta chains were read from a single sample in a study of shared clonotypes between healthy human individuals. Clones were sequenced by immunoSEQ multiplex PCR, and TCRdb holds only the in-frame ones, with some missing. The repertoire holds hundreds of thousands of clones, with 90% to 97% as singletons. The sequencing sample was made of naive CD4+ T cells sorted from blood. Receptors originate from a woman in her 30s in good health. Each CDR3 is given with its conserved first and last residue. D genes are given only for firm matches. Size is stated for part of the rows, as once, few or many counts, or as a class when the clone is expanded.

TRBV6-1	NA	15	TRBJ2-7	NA	CASSEAGSRGYEQYF	TGTGCCAGCAGTGAAGCGGGATCTCGCGGGTACGAGCAGTACTTC
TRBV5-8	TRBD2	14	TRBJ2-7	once	CASSFTAGEYEQYF	TGTGCCAGCAGCTTTACGGCGGGAGAATACGAGCAGTACTTC
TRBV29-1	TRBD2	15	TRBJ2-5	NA	CSVASGLAEGETQYF	TGCAGCGTCGCCTCGGGACTAGCGGAAGGAGAGACCCAGTACTTC
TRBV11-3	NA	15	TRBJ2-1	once	CASSLAGASYNEQFF	TGTGCCAGCAGCTTAGCAGGGGCCTCCTACAATGAGCAGTTCTTC
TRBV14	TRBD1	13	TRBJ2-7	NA	CASRLTGVSEQYF	TGTGCCAGCAGACTTACAGGGGTTTCCGAGCAGTACTTC
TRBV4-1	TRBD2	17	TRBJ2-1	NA	CASSREPTSGANNEQFF	TGCGCCAGCAGCCGGGAGCCGACTAGCGGGGCTAACAATGAGCAGTTCTTC
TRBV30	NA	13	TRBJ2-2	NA	CACTQRTTGELFF	TGTGCCTGTACACAGAGAACGACCGGGGAGCTGTTTTTT
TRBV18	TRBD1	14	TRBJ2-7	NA	CASSKGTEPYEQYF	TGTGCCAGCTCAAAAGGGACAGAGCCCTACGAGCAGTACTTC
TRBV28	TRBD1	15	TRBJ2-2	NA	CASSGQGANTGELFF	TGTGCCAGCAGTGGACAGGGGGCGAACACCGGGGAGCTGTTTTTT
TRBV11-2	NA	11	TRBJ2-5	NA	CASSAAWQQYF	TGTGCCAGCAGCGCTGCTTGGCAGCAGTACTTC
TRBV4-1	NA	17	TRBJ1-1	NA	CASSLTSMRGKSTEAFF	TGCGCCAGCAGCCTAACCTCCATGAGGGGCAAGAGCACTGAAGCTTTCTTT
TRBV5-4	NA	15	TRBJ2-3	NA	CASSWSGFHGDTQYF	TGTGCCAGCAGCTGGAGTGGATTTCATGGGGATACGCAGTATTTT
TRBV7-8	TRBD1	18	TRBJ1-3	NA	CASSPPGQGSGSGNTIYF	TGTGCCAGCAGCCCTCCGGGACAGGGATCGGGCTCTGGAAACACCATATATTTT
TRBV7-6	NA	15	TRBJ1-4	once	CASSSDRRFNEKLFF	TGTGCCAGCAGCTCAGACAGGCGTTTTAATGAAAAACTGTTTTTT
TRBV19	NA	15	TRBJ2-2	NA	CASSSAERNTGELFF	TGTGCCAGTAGTTCGGCAGAACGAAACACCGGGGAGCTGTTTTTT
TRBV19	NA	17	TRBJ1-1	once	CATHWLVEAGLNTEAFF	TGTGCCACCCACTGGCTCGTGGAGGCTGGGTTGAACACTGAAGCTTTCTTT
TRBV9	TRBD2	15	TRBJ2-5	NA	CASSTGAGVPETQYF	TGTGCCAGCAGCACCGGAGCGGGAGTCCCAGAGACCCAGTACTTC
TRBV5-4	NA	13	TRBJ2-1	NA	CASSLAGQPKQFF	TGTGCCAGCAGCTTGGCTGGGCAGCCCAAGCAGTTCTTC
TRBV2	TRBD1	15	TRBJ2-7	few	CASSEGTGGTYEQYF	TGTGCCAGCAGTGAAGGGACAGGGGGAACCTACGAGCAGTACTTC
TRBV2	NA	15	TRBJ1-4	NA	CASSEGWGTNEKLFF	TGTGCCAGCAGTGAAGGGTGGGGAACTAATGAAAAACTGTTTTTT
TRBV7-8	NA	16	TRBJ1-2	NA	CASSPRSLGEFDGYTF	TGTGCCAGCAGCCCCAGGAGCCTAGGGGAGTTTGATGGCTACACCTTC
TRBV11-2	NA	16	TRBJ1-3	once	CASSPRTGRSGNTIYF	TGTGCCAGCAGCCCAAGGACGGGACGCTCTGGAAACACCATATATTTT
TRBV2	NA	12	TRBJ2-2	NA	CASGTYTGELFF	TGTGCCAGCGGGACGTACACCGGGGAGCTGTTTTTT
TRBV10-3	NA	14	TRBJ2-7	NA	CAISEYGGGYEQYF	TGTGCCATCAGTGAGTATGGCGGAGGCTACGAGCAGTACTTC
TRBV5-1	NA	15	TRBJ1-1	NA	CASSLVGSLRAEAFF	TGCGCCAGCAGCTTGGTGGGATCTCTTAGAGCTGAAGCTTTCTTT
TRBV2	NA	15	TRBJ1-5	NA	CASRATGHSNQPQHF	TGTGCCAGCAGGGCCACTGGCCATAGCAATCAGCCCCAGCATTTT
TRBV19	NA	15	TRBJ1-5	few	CASSIRASLRQPQHF	TGTGCCAGTAGTATCCGGGCCTCACTACGTCAGCCCCAGCATTTT
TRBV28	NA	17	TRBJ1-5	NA	CASSITGTSRRNQPQHF	TGTGCCAGCAGTATCACCGGGACATCCCGACGCAATCAGCCCCAGCATTTT
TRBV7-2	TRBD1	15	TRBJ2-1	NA	CASSPQGVRGNEQFF	TGTGCCAGCAGCCCTCAGGGGGTAAGGGGCAATGAGCAGTTCTTC
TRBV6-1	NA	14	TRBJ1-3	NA	CASRDALEGNTIYF	TGTGCCAGCAGGGACGCCCTCGAGGGAAACACCATATATTTT
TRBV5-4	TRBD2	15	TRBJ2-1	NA	CASSWVAGDYNEQFF	TGTGCCAGCAGCTGGGTAGCGGGAGACTACAATGAGCAGTTCTTC
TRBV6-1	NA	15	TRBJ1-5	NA	CASSEARLSNQPQHF	TGTGCCAGCAGTGAAGCGAGGTTGAGCAATCAGCCCCAGCATTTT
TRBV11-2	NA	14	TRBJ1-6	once	CASSLAGWNSPLHF	TGTGCCAGCAGCTTAGCAGGGTGGAATTCACCCCTCCACTTT
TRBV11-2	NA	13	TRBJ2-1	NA	CASSTRTDNEQFF	TGTGCCAGCAGCACCCGGACAGACAATGAGCAGTTCTTC
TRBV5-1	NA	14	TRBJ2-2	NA	CASSFDSNTGELFF	TGCGCCAGCAGCTTCGACAGTAACACCGGGGAGCTGTTTTTT
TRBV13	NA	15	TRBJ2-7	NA	CASSPRGRATYEQYF	TGTGCCAGCAGCCCCCGAGGCAGGGCAACCTACGAGCAGTACTTC
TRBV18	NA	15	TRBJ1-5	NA	CASSPREGPNQPQHF	TGTGCCAGCTCACCACGGGAGGGCCCCAATCAGCCCCAGCATTTT